This TCR beta chain was sequenced in a study of cytomegalovirus exposure and HLA in healthy donors. As for the study in general: Genotyping showed 81% of approximately 430 donors falling in the Caucasian-associated ancestry cluster. The study, taken as a whole, reports: A likely sequencing artifact accounted for one observed cluster of highly shared sequence variants. There were reportedly fewer N-insertions in an Asian-associated ancestry cluster than the approximately 600-donor mean, in a later analysis.

Trimming took 4 bases from V and 10 from J; bases not matched to a gene: 10. The germline V gene has CDR1 SGHTA and CDR2 FQGNSA. There are 16 residues in the CDR3. It was with 60 Vbeta and 13 Jbeta primers that the PCR ran. This table comes from immunoSEQ multiplex PCR, and its TCRdb copy is limited to in-frame clones, with some not included. The repertoire holds 150,000 or so clones, with about four fifths as singletons. As for this clone: Its antigen is currently unknown.

Sample: PBMCs. This TCR was recovered from a man aged 30 to 45 in good health and CMV-seropositive. The V and J genes are TRBV7-2 and TRBJ2-1; 13 bases agree with TRBD2. CDR3 DNA sequence: TGTGCCAGCAGCTCATCGACTAGCGGGGGGCTCCAGGAGCAGTTCTTC. This codes for CASSSSTSGGLQEQFF.